The entry below gives a single T cell receptor (beta chain) sequence along with its context. No cognate antigen has been identified for it. No base quality values were provided; no much bigger clone lies one nucleotide off. The record originates from a study of blood T cell repertoires in COVID-19 (dated by TCRdb to 2020 to 2021). Regarding the complete study: Samples from collaborators originated in the United States, Italy and Spain and spanned both the acute and convalescent phases of COVID-19. The material from the prospective study consisted of cDNA or gDNA derived from T cells, B-cell-depleted T cells, or PBMCs. Deeply sampled blood TCRbeta repertoires from subjects exposed to, actively infected with, or recovered from COVID-19 were included in the dataset. The repertoires were released in a freely available public database intended as a resource for research on the immune response to SARS-CoV-2. The samples were drawn from two sources: the first 160 participants of the ongoing ImmuneRACE study, and 950 to 1,500 subjects contributed by 6 global collaborators. Sample metadata almost always included a de-identified subject ID, COVID-19 status, age in years and sex. Where available, HLA class I and class II types were taken from metadata supplied by the sample provider and were not determined by assay-based typing.

TCRbeta CDR3 regions were amplified from genomic DNA using the immunoSEQ Assay, a bias-controlled multiplex PCR. As for the authors' bioinformatics: Within the assay, amplification of reference gene primers was used to estimate how many nucleated cells each sample contained. To quantify the absolute abundance of each unique TCRbeta CDR3 rearrangement, sequence reads were collapsed and filtered. Productive Simpson clonality was computed per sample as the square root of Simpson's diversity index over productive rearrangements. TCRdb provides this immuneACCESS table in a form limited to in-frame rearrangements. Some clones are lacking; in checked studies, under half of them reflect an unresolved V gene, and why the rest are absent is not known. V and J calls plus clone size are reproduced from that table; the DNA served to infer D and trimming. In all, the sample holds fewer than 500,000 clones, and 80% to 90% of those were seen once. Clones ranked in the top ten supply about 1.5% of the sample.

Summary of the overall study and its limitations: The quantity of clinical and demographic metadata differed by source and by participant and was supplied without curation.

Between the V and J ends, shortened by 2 bases and 2 bases respectively, the junction contains 18 bases. Reading the germline V gene gives CDR1 SGHAT and CDR2 FQNNGV. Measured from the cysteine to the phenylalanine, the CDR3 is 17 residues long. The DNA shown is the 51-base CDR3, in frame from base 1. Collaborating institutions collected whole blood in K2EDTA tubes following their own protocols. For TCRbeta analysis, collaborator samples were shipped as frozen whole blood, as isolated PBMCs, or as DNA extracted from either sample type. The receptor was isolated from a woman under 40 with active or convalescent COVID-19. Sequenced input: peripheral blood. The chain employs TRBV11-2 and TRBJ2-5, and TRBD1 may be the D gene, going by 5 matching bases. This receptor has the CDR3 CASSLNELDTTQETQYF. The DNA reads as follows: TGTGCCAGCAGCTTAAATGAGTTGGACACAACTCAAGAGACCCAGTACTTC.